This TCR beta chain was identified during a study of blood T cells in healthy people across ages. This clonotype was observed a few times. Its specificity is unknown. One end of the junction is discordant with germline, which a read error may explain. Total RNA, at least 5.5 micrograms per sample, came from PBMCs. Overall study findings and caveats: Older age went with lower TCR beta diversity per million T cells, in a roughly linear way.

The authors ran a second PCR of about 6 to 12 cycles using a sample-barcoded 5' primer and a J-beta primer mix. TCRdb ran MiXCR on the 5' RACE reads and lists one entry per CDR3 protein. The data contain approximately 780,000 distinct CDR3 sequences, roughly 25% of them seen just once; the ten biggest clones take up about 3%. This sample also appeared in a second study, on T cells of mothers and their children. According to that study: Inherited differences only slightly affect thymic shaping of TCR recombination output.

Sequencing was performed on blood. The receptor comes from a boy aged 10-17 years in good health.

CDR3 DNA sequence: TGTGCCGGCAGTGCGCAGCAGGCTGGCCAAGAGACCCAGTACTTT. Protein: CAGSAQQAGQETQYF. V gene TRBV28 combines with J gene TRBJ2-3; D remains unclear. This CDR3 is built from 15 residues. The V gene's germline CDR1 is MDHEN and CDR2 SYDVKM.